The present TCR beta chain was sequenced within a study of blood T cells in healthy people across ages (dated by TCRdb to the mid-2010s). Looking at the study overall: In model experiments, template switching captured roughly one uniquely barcoded TCR beta cDNA molecule for every two T cells. Age-related changes in TCR beta repertoire diversity were measured in the study by deep sequencing normalized with unique cDNA molecular identifiers. The donors were split into four age groups: young (average 16 years), middle-aged (around 37), aged (approximately 59) and long-lived (approximately 80). To avoid experimental bias, donors of different ages were distributed randomly across sequencing lanes. Using the same blood draw, the study looked at two additional independent replicas of 1 million unique cDNA reads for two donors, one aged 18 to 30 and the other aged 80 or older.

Results and caveats for the whole study, not just this receptor: As age increased, observed TCR beta diversity per million T cells dropped in a roughly linear way, and a significant reduction was already evident by age 40. Because the CMV infection status of the donors was unknown, age-related changes in expanded clonotypes may potentially have been confounded. Because profiling used bulk unsorted PBMCs, naive and antigen-experienced compartments could not be compared conclusively. There was a strong correlation between observed TCR beta diversity and the percentage of naive T cells measured by flow cytometry. Compared with the aged group, the long-lived group had more naive CD4+ T cells, fewer expanded clones and increased TCR diversity, a pattern suggesting age selection. Estimates of total diversity based on one million sequenced T cells were regarded as lower bounds and as underestimates.

Remarks on this clonotype: The target of this receptor is not known. One base away lies a much larger clone, so this may be a sequencing read error.

Receptor libraries were prepared by 5' RACE. The sample was run on an Illumina HiSeq 2500. The second PCR ran for about 6 to 12 cycles and used a J-beta primer mix along with a sample-barcoded 5' primer. A unique molecular identifier was introduced onto each TCR beta cDNA molecule by a template-switch 5' adaptor carrying 12 random nucleotides. At least 2.5 million CDR3-containing paired-end reads were obtained from each sample. The Mint cDNA synthesis kit, primed by a TRBC-specific oligonucleotide, was used to synthesize first-strand cDNA from all RNA. All cDNA was treated with uracil-DNA glycosylase and then went through a first 18-cycle PCR with the universal primers M1SS and BC2_uni_R. Concerning the study's data processing: Each sample was normalized by randomly selecting 1 million high-quality reads, each carrying a distinct molecular identifier. Instead of being binned into consensus sequences, reads that shared molecular identifiers were thrown out. MiTCR, with a Q25 quality threshold and the strictest error-elimination algorithm, was used for CDR3 identification, clonotype clustering and error correction. A nonparametric unseen species model with Euler transformation was used to estimate lower-bound total TCR beta diversity. TCRdb trimmed public reads at Q25 via fastp, called clones via MiXCR and kept in-frame beta chains. When rows share a CDR3 protein, they turn into one entry using the most common DNA and genes. The V and J calls were not made by the authors but by TCRdb's processing. Counted in this sample were about 680,000 distinct CDR3 sequences; approximately 49% of them appeared once. About 32% of the sample rests with the top ten.

The donors were 40 or so Caucasian individuals from Russia, aged roughly 6 to 100 years, who were systemically healthy. Each donor gave about 9.2 milliliters of peripheral blood, drawn into EDTA-treated Vacutainer tubes. Ficoll-Paque density-gradient centrifugation was used to isolate PBMCs, with at least 6 million obtained per sample. Trizol reagent was used to extract total RNA from PBMCs, with at least 6 micrograms per sample. For every donor, flow cytometry on a PBMC aliquot measured the percentage of naive CD45RAhigh/CD27high T cells. The CDR3 has 13 amino acids, counting the end cysteine and phenylalanine. Only the CDR3 portion is preserved as DNA: 39 bases, with reading frame beginning at the first base. The germline V gene (reference sequence) provides CDR1 DFQATT and CDR2 SNEGSKA.

This clonotype originated in a woman aged 55-70 years in good health. The chain is assembled from TRBV20-1 and TRBJ1-1; the D gene is unclear. Sequencing was carried out using blood. The CDR3 corresponds to CSHMDGMNTEAFF. The DNA reads as follows: TGCAGCCACATGGACGGCATGAACACTGAAGCTTTCTTT.